This T cell receptor (beta chain) was retrieved from a study of blood T cell repertoires in COVID-19. The overall study: Sites in the United States, Italy and Spain provided acute and convalescent COVID-19 samples. PBMCs, B-cell-depleted T cells, or T cells provided the cDNA or gDNA that made up the material.

In the original workflow: The authors estimated nucleated cell counts from reference gene primer amplification. Some clones are missing from TCRdb's copy, which holds only in-frame ones; the method was immunoSEQ multiplex PCR. V and J calls and clone size are those listed in that table; D and trimming were worked out from the DNA. The table includes 60,000 to 80,000 clones, 75% to 90% detected once. The germline V gene encodes CDR1 SGHDN and CDR2 FVKESK. CDR3 size: 12 residues. Trimming cost V 4 bases and J 8 bases, with 11 bases left between them. The TCR comes from a woman of 80 years or more with acute or convalescent COVID-19. The J gene is TRBJ1-2, the V gene TRBV14; D remains unclear. The specimen sequenced was peripheral blood. CDR3 amino acids: CASSPRVGGYTF. CDR3 DNA: TGTGCCAGCAGCCCCCGGGTTGGGGGCTACACCTTC. Filled out from reference TRBV14 and TRBJ1-2, the complete variable domain reads EAGVTQFPSHSVIEKGQTVTLRCDPISGHDNLYWYRRVMGKEIKFLLHFVKESKQDESGMPNNRFLAERTGGTYSTLKVQPAELEDSGVYFCASSPRVGGYTFGSGTRLTVV.